These 26 T cell receptor beta chains originate from one sample sequenced in a study of technical replicates of blood from a few donors. Assay used: immunoSEQ multiplex PCR; TCRdb lists only in-frame clones, some missing. The profile shows about 56,000 clones, roughly 95% of them singletons. The source material was PBMCs. Receptors originate from a human donor in good health. Some clones in this sample may be carry-over from other donors' samples.

The V and J genes are TRBV7-2 and TRBJ2-3; TRBD1 agrees at 9 bases. Looked up from germline, CDR1 is SGHTA and CDR2 is FQGNSA. The CDR3 is 16 residues long. The V and J ends lost 2 bases and 7 bases, in that order; junction bases with no gene match: 10. The CDR3 bases are TGTGCCAGCAGCTTACCACTTTCCGGGACAGGGAATACGCAGTATTTT. As protein: CASSLPLSGTGNTQYF.

The V call is TRBV5-6, the J call TRBJ1-2; 7 bases map to TRBD1. The CDR3 is 13 amino acids. Germline loops: CDR1 SGHDT, CDR2 YYEEEE. The V and J ends lost 7 bases and 7 bases, in that order; junction bases with no gene match: 10. In DNA, the CDR3 is TGTGCCAGCGCCATTGTGGGACAGTCTGGCTACACCTTC. Its protein product is CASAIVGQSGYTF. Variable domain in full (rest from reference TRBV5-6 and TRBJ1-2): DAGVTQSPTHLIKTRGQQVTLRCSPKSGHDTVSWYQQALGQGPQFIFQYYEEEERQRGNFPDRFSGHQFPNYSSELNVNALLLGDSALYLCASAIVGQSGYTFGSGTRLTVV.

This chain's CDR3 is CAWSVRVLRQGDQETQYF. CDR3 coding DNA: TGTGCCTGGAGTGTACGGGTTCTCAGACAGGGCGACCAAGAGACCCAGTACTTC. The rearrangement uses TRBV30 and TRBJ2-5, with 7 positions matching TRBD1. Trimming took 0 bases from V and 0 from J; bases not matched to a gene: 13. Germline-derived CDR1 and CDR2 are GTSNPN and SVGIG (reference sequence). The CDR3 runs to 18 residues. The full variable domain, completed using reference TRBV30 and TRBJ2-5, is SQTIHQWPATLVQPVGSPLSLECTVEGTSNPNLYWYRQAAGRGLQLLFYSVGIGQISSEVPQNLSASRPQDRQFILSSKKLLLSDSGFYLCAWSVRVLRQGDQETQYFGPGTRLLVL.

This clone has more than one count but fewer than ten. The chain combines TRBV28 with TRBJ1-2; possible D gene TRBD1, 5 bases. V shed 5 bases and J shed 8 bases, with 21 bases lying between them. Per germline, CDR1 MDHEN and CDR2 SYDVKM. The CDR3 contains 15 residues. CDR3 bases: TGTGCCAGCAGTCCTGGGGGGGGAACCGTTACCGGCTACACCTTC. Protein sequence: CASSPGGGTVTGYTF.

The CDR3 DNA reads TGTGCCAGCTCACGGACTAGCGGGGCGTTCTACGAGCAGTACTTC. This translates into CASSRTSGAFYEQYF. The chain recombines TRBV18 with TRBJ2-7, with 12 nucleotides matching TRBD2. The CDR3 has 15 amino acids. Looked up from germline, CDR1 is KGHSH and CDR2 is LQKENI. The V segment lost 4 bases and the J segment 3 bases; nucleotides outside the gene matches: 4.

The rearrangement uses TRBV23-1 and TRBJ2-7; TRBD2 might be the D (6 bases). TRBV23-1 is sorted into the ORF group, with uncertain function. Trimming cost V 8 bases and J 2 bases, with 16 bases left between them. This CDR3 has 14 amino acids. Here the CDR3 reads CASLPGLLTYEQYF. The CDR3 DNA reads TGCGCCAGCTTACCGGGACTCCTAACCTACGAGCAGTACTTC.

The V gene is TRBV2, the J gene TRBJ2-3; 8 bases are shared with TRBD2. CDR1 is SNHLY and CDR2 is FYNNEI in the germline V gene. This CDR3 has 15 residues. V lost 8 bases and J lost 2; bases outside the gene matches: 9. The CDR3 region is CASAVTGGATDTQYF. The CDR3 bases are TGTGCCAGCGCCGTGACGGGGGGGGCCACAGATACGCAGTATTTT.

This rearrangement joins TRBV7-8 to TRBJ2-7; D is possibly TRBD1 (5 bases). The germline V gene encodes CDR1 SGHVS and CDR2 FQNEAQ. V was pared by 1 base and J by 5 bases, with 12 bases between. This CDR3 is 14 amino acids long. CDR3 loop: CASSLGQGFHEQYF. The CDR3 DNA follows: TGTGCCAGCAGCTTAGGTCAGGGATTCCACGAGCAGTACTTC.

The CDR3 nucleotides read TGTGCCAGTAGTGTGCCCCGGGGGGAGTACACTGAAGCTTTCTTT. Amino acid sequence: CASSVPRGEYTEAFF. The genes are TRBV19 and TRBJ1-1; perhaps TRBD1 as D (5 bases). Germline CDR1 reads LNHDA; CDR2 reads SQIVND (reference sequence). Trimming took 5 bases from V and 3 from J, leaving 16 bases between them. This CDR3 comprises 15 residues.

The rearrangement links TRBV11-1 to TRBJ1-1; 11 positions agree with TRBD1. Per the germline V gene, CDR1 is SGHAT and CDR2 is FQDESV (reference sequence). Trimming removed 5 bases from V and 6 bases from J; junction bases left unmatched: 5. The CDR3 is 14 amino acids. The CDR3 reads CASSRRGQGAEAFF. As DNA, the CDR3 is TGTGCCAGCAGCCGTCGGGGACAGGGGGCTGAAGCTTTCTTT.

V gene TRBV10-3 combines with J gene TRBJ1-1; 8 bases are a match to TRBD1. The CDR3 length is 14 residues. CDR1 is ENHRY and CDR2 is SYGVKD in the germline V gene. Trimming at V came to 8 bases and at J to 4 bases, leaving 9 bases not matched to a gene. CDR3 coding DNA: TGTGCCATCGGCACAGGGGGGACTGGCACTGAAGCTTTCTTT. It translates to CAIGTGGTGTEAFF.

The chain employs TRBV5-6 and TRBJ1-5; 7 bases fit TRBD1. CDR1 is SGHDT, CDR2 YYEEEE, per germline. V lost 4 bases and J lost 4; bases outside the gene matches: 8. This CDR3 is built from 15 residues. The CDR3 DNA is TGTGCCAGCAGCACGACAGGGTGGGGGAATCAGCCCCAGCATTTT. It is translated as CASSTTGWGNQPQHF. The full variable domain, in which reference TRBV5-6 and TRBJ1-5 provide the parts outside the CDR3, is DAGVTQSPTHLIKTRGQQVTLRCSPKSGHDTVSWYQQALGQGPQFIFQYYEEEERQRGNFPDRFSGHQFPNYSSELNVNALLLGDSALYLCASSTTGWGNQPQHFGDGTRLSIL.

The chain carries TRBV30 and TRBJ2-2; D might be TRBD2 (6 bases). Germline V CDR1 and CDR2: GTSNPN, SVGIG (reference sequence). This CDR3 region has 14 residues. V was clipped by 3 bases and J by 7 bases, with 15 bases between them. CDR3 loop: CAWSQRGAGGELFF. The DNA of the CDR3 is TGTGCCTGGAGCCAACGCGGGGCGGGCGGGGAGCTGTTTTTT.

V is TRBV2 and J is TRBJ1-1, with TRBD1 matching over 7 bases. V trimming: 1 base; J trimming: 0 bases; junction bases outside the gene matches: 5. Germline CDR1 reads SNHLY; CDR2 reads FYNNEI. This CDR3 has 16 residues. The CDR3 loop is CASSEGQGVMNTEAFF. The CDR3 DNA reads as TGTGCCAGCAGTGAAGGGCAGGGGGTTATGAACACTGAAGCTTTCTTT.

The rearrangement uses TRBV28 and TRBJ2-2; 10 bases agree with TRBD2. V trimming: 7 bases; J trimming: 0 bases; junction bases outside the gene matches: 8. This CDR3 spans 17 amino acids. Germline lookup yields CDR1 MDHEN and CDR2 SYDVKM. Written as DNA, the CDR3 is TGTGCCAGCACCCATGGAGCGGGGGGGGCGAACACCGGGGAGCTGTTTTTT. This codes for CASTHGAGGANTGELFF. The whole variable domain, remainder taken from reference TRBV28 and TRBJ2-2, is DVKVTQSSRYLVKRTGEKVFLECVQDMDHENMFWYRQDPGLGLRLIYFSYDVKMKEKGDIPEGYSVSREKKERFSLILESASTNQTSMYLCASTHGAGGANTGELFFGEGSRLTVL.

The rearrangement links TRBV4-2 to TRBJ1-3; unclear D gene. Trimming took off 0 bases at V and 2 bases at J, with 11 bases between the two ends. The CDR3 totals 16 residues. Germline CDR1 and CDR2: LGHNA and YNFKEQ. CDR3 nucleotides: TGTGCCAGCAGCCAAGACCCGGGTCAACCTGGAAACACCATATATTTT. Amino acids: CASSQDPGQPGNTIYF.

This clone showed up just a few times. The gene calls are TRBV5-1 and TRBJ1-2, with TRBD1 identical over 8 bases. CDR1 is SGHRS, CDR2 YFSETQ, per germline. The CDR3 is 15 amino acids. V shed 2 bases and J 6 bases; nucleotides not matched to a gene: 9. As DNA, the CDR3 is TGCGCCAGCAGCTTATACGGACAGGGTCTTGATGGCTACACCTTC. This translates into CASSLYGQGLDGYTF. Looking up the rest from reference TRBV5-1 and TRBJ1-2 gives the full variable domain: KAGVTQTPRYLIKTRGQQVTLSCSPISGHRSVSWYQQTPGQGLQFLFEYFSETQRNKGNFPGRFSGRQFSNSRSEMNVSTLELGDSALYLCASSLYGQGLDGYTFGSGTRLTVV.

The J gene is TRBJ2-5, the V gene TRBV5-1; the match to TRBD2 covers 10 bases. There are 16 residues in the CDR3. The V segment lost 4 bases and the J segment 2 bases; nucleotides outside the gene matches: 8. Germline CDR1 reads SGHRS; CDR2 reads YFSETQ. The CDR3 DNA reads as TGCGCCAGCAGCCCCTCCAGCGGGGGGGGACAAGAGACCCAGTACTTC. Translating gives CASSPSSGGGQETQYF. The full variable domain, its missing parts supplied by reference TRBV5-1 and TRBJ2-5, is KAGVTQTPRYLIKTRGQQVTLSCSPISGHRSVSWYQQTPGQGLQFLFEYFSETQRNKGNFPGRFSGRQFSNSRSEMNVSTLELGDSALYLCASSPSSGGGQETQYFGPGTRLLVL.

V usage is TRBV2 and J usage is TRBJ2-3; the match to TRBD2 covers 8 bases. Germline V CDR1 and CDR2: SNHLY, FYNNEI. CDR3 size: 14 residues. With 4 bases clipped from V and 8 bases from J, the junction kept 8 bases outside the gene matches. DNA of the CDR3: TGTGCCAGCAGTGCATGGCTAGCGGGTGCTACGCAGTATTTT. Amino acids: CASSAWLAGATQYF.

The chain joins TRBV7-7 to TRBJ2-1; D is ambiguous. Germline loops: CDR1 SSHAT, CDR2 FNYEAQ (reference sequence). Between the trimmed V and J ends, which lost 5 bases and 5 bases, there was a span of 10 bases. The CDR3 runs to 13 residues. The CDR3 DNA reads TGTGCCAGCAGCCCCGAGTCCCACAATGAGCAGTTCTTC. Its protein product is CASSPESHNEQFF.

The J gene is TRBJ2-7, the V gene TRBV9, with TRBD2 matching over 7 bases. The J segment lost 4 bases and the V segment lost 4 bases, leaving 14 bases of the junction unmatched. CDR1 and CDR2 (germline): SGDLS, YYNGEE. The CDR3 runs 16 residues. The DNA for the CDR3 is TGTGCCAGCAGCCCCGGTTTAGGACTAGATGGGTACGAGCAGTACTTC. Protein product: CASSPGLGLDGYEQYF.

CDR3 region: CASSREVSGNTIYF. Written as DNA, the CDR3 is TGTGCCAGTAGCCGCGAGGTATCTGGAAACACCATATATTTT. The gene calls are TRBV19 and TRBJ1-3; D unclear. Germline V CDR1 and CDR2: LNHDA, SQIVND (reference sequence). V was pared by 6 bases and J by 1 base, with 10 bases between. The CDR3 is 14 residues long.

The chain carries TRBV10-3 and TRBJ1-3; 8 positions match TRBD1. Germline CDR1 is ENHRY and CDR2 is SYGVKD. V lost 11 bases to trimming and J lost 1 base; unmatched junction nucleotides: 10. CDR3 length: 15 residues. The CDR3 DNA follows: TGTGCCGCTCGGGCGGGACAGGAATCTGGAAACACCATATATTTT. Translating gives CAARAGQESGNTIYF.

This clone was picked up one time. The chain couples TRBV7-6 to TRBJ2-7, with D possibly being TRBD1 (5 bases). The CDR3 consists of 15 residues. Germline assignment: CDR1 SGHVS and CDR2 FNYEAQ. V shed 5 bases and J shed 3 bases, with 17 bases lying between them. The CDR3 sequence: CASSPLGQGNYEQYF. CDR3 DNA: TGTGCCAGCAGCCCACTGGGGCAGGGTAACTACGAGCAGTACTTC.

The chain carries TRBV7-2 and TRBJ2-7; 13 positions agree with TRBD2. V lost 5 bases and J lost 7; bases outside the gene matches: 8. Germline assignment: CDR1 SGHTA and CDR2 FQGNSA. This CDR3 has 15 amino acids. CDR3 residues: CASSRGLAGAGEQYF. The CDR3 DNA reads as TGTGCCAGCAGCCGTGGACTAGCGGGAGCGGGTGAGCAGTACTTC.

By sample fraction, this clone is medium-sized. The J gene is TRBJ2-3, the V gene TRBV6-1, with TRBD2 identical over 12 bases. Per germline, CDR1 MNHNS and CDR2 SASEGT. With V trimmed by 0 bases and J by 4 bases, 2 bases remained unmatched. This CDR3 comprises 16 residues. The CDR3 nucleotides are TGTGCCAGCAGTGAAGCGCTAGCGGGAGGGCCAGATACGCAGTATTTT. Translation: CASSEALAGGPDTQYF.